The rows below give T cell receptor beta chains drawn from one sample of a study of CD8 T cells in Susac syndrome. TCRdb re-derived calls from the immunoSEQ multiplex PCR reads in MiXCR, one entry per CDR3 protein. The table records 150,000 to 200,000 distinct CDR3 sequences, about 95% of them present only once. Specimen: CD8+ T cells from PBMCs. These receptors were collected from a human donor with multiple sclerosis. Both conserved end residues are part of each CDR3. D genes are given only for firm matches. Some rows mark clone size as missing; the rest say once, few, many or name a class of expanded clone.

cdr3_aa cdr3_nt v_call clone_size d_call j_call
CASSRSRADTEAFF TGTGCCAGCAGTCGGTCTAGGGCCGACACTGAAGCTTTCTTT TRBV2 - - TRBJ1-1
CASSIDGEDYGYTF TGTGCCAGTAGTATAGATGGCGAAGACTATGGCTACACCTTC TRBV19 - - TRBJ1-2
CASSLAGGNQPQHF TGTGCCAGCAGCTTGGCGGGGGGCAATCAGCCCCAGCATTTT TRBV7-8 - - TRBJ1-5
CASSLEDRGTPEAFF TGTGCCAGCAGCTTAGAGGACAGGGGGACCCCTGAAGCTTTCTTT TRBV7-9 - TRBD1 TRBJ1-1
CASSPKVNEQYF TGTGCCAGCAGCCCGAAAGTTAACGAGCAGTACTTC TRBV11-2 - - TRBJ2-7
CASSQGTGERYEQYF TGTGCCAGCAGCCAGGGGACAGGAGAACGCTACGAGCAGTACTTC TRBV4-2 - TRBD1 TRBJ2-7
CSVELAGAGTYEQYF TGCAGCGTTGAATTGGCGGGGGCAGGGACGTACGAGCAGTACTTC TRBV29-1 - - TRBJ2-7
CASSSPTQLYNEQFF TGTGCCAGCAGTTCACCTACCCAGCTCTACAATGAGCAGTTCTTC TRBV2 - - TRBJ2-1
CASSHWVNLAGDNEQFF TGTGCCAGTAGCCACTGGGTCAACCTAGCGGGGGACAATGAGCAGTTCTTC TRBV19 once TRBD2 TRBJ2-1
CASSGDNYEQYF TGTGCCAGCAGCGGGGACAACTACGAGCAGTACTTC TRBV25-1 - - TRBJ2-7
CASSFYSSYEQYF TGTGCCAGCAGCTTTTACAGCTCCTACGAGCAGTACTTC TRBV5-4 once - TRBJ2-7
CASSLAAVLGSNYGYTF TGTGCCAGCAGTTTGGCCGCGGTCTTAGGCTCCAACTATGGCTACACCTTC TRBV27 - - TRBJ1-2
CASSEGQGTDTQYF TGTGCCAGCAGTGAGGGACAGGGCACAGATACGCAGTATTTT TRBV2 - TRBD1 TRBJ2-3
CASRAGTGGLGNQPQHHF TGTGCCAGCAGAGCCGGGACAGGGGGCCTGGGCAATCAGCCCCAGCATCATTTT TRBV12-3/TRBV12-4 - TRBD1 TRBJ1-5
CASSWTLKGEQYF TGTGCCAGCAGTTGGACCCTGAAAGGGGAGCAGTACTTC TRBV27 - - TRBJ2-7
CASSDTGARGYTF TGTGCCAGCAGTGACACAGGGGCCCGGGGCTACACCTTC TRBV27 - TRBD1 TRBJ1-2
CASSLEGEAFF TGTGCCAGCAGCTTGGAAGGTGAAGCTTTCTTT TRBV5-6 few - TRBJ1-1
CASSMGDRGEQPQHF TGTGCCAGCAGCATGGGGGACAGGGGTGAACAGCCCCAGCATTTT TRBV5-6 - TRBD1 TRBJ1-5
CASSLYLGYEQYF TGTGCCAGCAGTTTATATTTGGGCTACGAGCAGTACTTC TRBV27 - - TRBJ2-7
CASSPWGEGTGELFF TGTGCCAGCTCCCCTTGGGGGGAGGGTACCGGGGAGCTGTTTTTT TRBV27 once TRBD2 TRBJ2-2
CSARDRSGSVYEQYF TGCAGTGCTAGAGATCGTAGCGGGAGTGTGTACGAGCAGTACTTC TRBV20-1 - TRBD2 TRBJ2-7
CASSLGLTGGYEQYF TGTGCCAGCAGCCTAGGATTGACAGGGGGCTACGAGCAGTACTTC TRBV7-9 - TRBD1 TRBJ2-7
CASSPPRNRQGAGYTF TGTGCCAGCAGCCCACCCAGAAATCGACAGGGGGCTGGCTACACCTTC TRBV7-9 - TRBD1 TRBJ1-2
CSAEGQTDYGYTF TGCAGCGCAGAGGGACAGACTGACTATGGCTACACCTTC TRBV29-1 - TRBD1 TRBJ1-2
CASSLRDVHNEQFF TGTGCCAGCAGTCTCCGGGACGTCCACAATGAGCAGTTCTTC TRBV12-3/TRBV12-4 once - TRBJ2-1
CSGRGRVNTDTQYF TGCAGCGGTCGCGGGCGGGTGAACACAGATACGCAGTATTTT TRBV20-1 - - TRBJ2-3
CASSVADRRTDTQYF TGTGCCAGCAGCGTAGCCGACCGCCGCACAGATACGCAGTATTTT TRBV9 - - TRBJ2-3
CSATGGLWDEQFF TGCAGTGCGACAGGGGGTTTATGGGATGAGCAGTTCTTC TRBV20-1 - TRBD1 TRBJ2-1
CASSLGSGAIYEQYF TGTGCCAGCAGCTTAGGAAGCGGGGCCATCTACGAGCAGTACTTC TRBV7-9 once TRBD2 TRBJ2-7
CASRLTAINSYEQYF TGTGCCAGCAGGCTGACAGCTATCAACTCCTACGAGCAGTACTTC TRBV2 - - TRBJ2-7
CASSPGWPSGLSPEAFF TGTGCCAGCAGCCCCGGTTGGCCCTCGGGCCTAAGCCCTGAAGCTTTCTTT TRBV4-2 - - TRBJ1-1
CAWSVGLAGNTGELFF TGTGCCTGGAGTGTAGGCCTAGCGGGTAACACCGGGGAGCTGTTTTTT TRBV30 few TRBD2 TRBJ2-2
CSVEQGQGYEQYF TGCAGCGTTGAACAGGGACAGGGGTACGAGCAGTACTTC TRBV29-1 - TRBD1 TRBJ2-7
CASSLLWTGSFGETQYF TGTGCCAGCAGCTTACTATGGACAGGGTCGTTTGGAGAGACCCAGTACTTC TRBV5-6 - TRBD1 TRBJ2-5
CSGGGQESSYNEQFF TGCAGCGGGGGGGGACAGGAGAGCTCCTACAATGAGCAGTTCTTC TRBV29-1 - - TRBJ2-1
CSVEEEPTYEQYF TGCAGCGTTGAAGAAGAACCCACATACGAGCAGTACTTC TRBV29-1 - - TRBJ2-7
CASSDRDGYNEQFF TGTGCCAGCAGCGACCGGGACGGCTACAATGAGCAGTTCTTC TRBV14 - - TRBJ2-1
CASSLEGGRGERFYNEQFF TGTGCCAGCAGCTTAGAGGGGGGACGTGGAGAGCGTTTCTACAATGAGCAGTTCTTC TRBV7-9 - - TRBJ2-1
CASSSRAYGYTF TGTGCCAGCAGCTCCCGGGCCTATGGCTACACCTTC TRBV9 - - TRBJ1-2
CASSENTGELFF TGTGCCAGCAGCGAGAACACCGGGGAGCTGTTTTTT TRBV6-6 few - TRBJ2-2
CASSVEGSGYNEQFF TGTGCCAGCAGCGTAGAGGGTAGCGGTTACAATGAGCAGTTCTTC TRBV9 - - TRBJ2-1
CASSLSSRDARTF TGTGCCAGCAGTTTATCTTCCCGCGATGCGCGTACCTTC TRBV27 - - TRBJ1-2
CASSTTGGGHEQFF TGTGCCAGCAGTACGACAGGGGGGGGCCATGAGCAGTTCTTC TRBV2 - TRBD1 TRBJ2-1
CATSTERPRSYEQYF TGTGCCACCAGCACCGAACGTCCTCGGTCCTACGAGCAGTACTTC TRBV15 - - TRBJ2-7
CSVPTAATEAFF TGCAGCGTCCCAACGGCGGCCACTGAAGCTTTCTTT TRBV29-1 - - TRBJ1-1
CASSSVNTEAFF TGTGCCAGCAGCTCTGTTAACACTGAAGCTTTCTTT TRBV7-9 few - TRBJ1-1
CASSPTGGGNEQFF TGTGCCAGCTCACCCACTGGGGGAGGCAATGAGCAGTTCTTC TRBV18 - - TRBJ2-1
CSARLREETQYF TGCAGTGCTAGACTCCGGGAAGAGACCCAGTACTTC TRBV20-1 - - TRBJ2-5
CASRPTGGPLPSYEQYF TGTGCCAGCAGGCCCACAGGGGGCCCCCTTCCCTCCTACGAGCAGTACTTC TRBV7-9 once TRBD1 TRBJ2-7
CASGPKRVQETQYF TGTGCTAGTGGTCCGAAGAGGGTCCAAGAGACCCAGTACTTC TRBV12-5 once - TRBJ2-5
CASSESGTGGWKQFF TGTGCCAGCAGCGAATCCGGGACAGGGGGCTGGAAGCAGTTCTTC TRBV9 - TRBD1 TRBJ2-1
CASSPPSSGGFDEQFF TGTGCCAGCTCACCACCGTCGAGCGGGGGGTTTGATGAGCAGTTCTTC TRBV18 - TRBD2 TRBJ2-1
CASSSNGYYGYTF TGTGCCAGCAGTTCGAACGGGTACTATGGCTACACCTTC TRBV6-5 - - TRBJ1-2
CASSIMPPGLASQETQYF TGTGCCAGCAGTATAATGCCGCCGGGACTAGCGTCCCAAGAGACCCAGTACTTC TRBV27 - TRBD2 TRBJ2-5
CASSQVDSTGTAFYEQYF TGCGCCAGCAGCCAAGTTGATTCGACCGGGACAGCTTTCTACGAGCAGTACTTC TRBV4-1 - TRBD1 TRBJ2-7